This T cell receptor (beta chain) was observed in a study of cytomegalovirus exposure and HLA in healthy donors. The wider study: In an earlier analysis, 90 million to 120 million unique TCR beta sequences were found from 150 million to 200 million T cells. Study observations and caveats: The presence/absence work took it that sequencing depth was about the same across donors. In vitro confirmation showed three CMV-associated chains to be CMV antigen specific. The authors reported that TCR beta sequences could predict HLA-A and HLA-B alleles. These predictions were accurate for most subjects in the first cohort.

A word on this clone: The antigen remains unidentified.

Researchers ran the PCR with 60 Vbeta and 13 Jbeta primers. The table came from immunoSEQ multiplex PCR; TCRdb's copy has only in-frame clones and leaves some out. The sample includes about 76,000 clones, around 66% seen only once; the top ten take 4.9%. The clonotype originates from a man aged 60 to 75 in good health and CMV-seropositive. Sequenced sample: PBMCs.

This CDR3 reads CASSTSLGAGDGYTF. In DNA form, the CDR3 reads TGCGCCAGCAGCACCTCTTTGGGGGCTGGGGATGGCTACACCTTC. The rearrangement joins TRBV4-3 to TRBJ1-2; maybe TRBD1 (6 bases). V lost 5 bases and J lost 6, with 19 bases in between. Germline V CDR1 and CDR2: LGHNA, YSLEER. This CDR3 region has 15 residues.